This T cell receptor beta chain was retrieved from a study of T-cell reconstitution after alpha-beta-depleted transplantation in children. Unique molecular identifiers were incorporated into the prepared TCRbeta library. TCRdb independently ran MiXCR on the PCR reads; one entry per CDR3 protein. In the table there are just over 950,000 distinct CDR3 sequences, around 30% of which are singletons. Study-level results: Newly made T cells mostly supplied T-cell counts and diversity one year after transplant.

Regarding this clonotype: The target antigen is unknown.

Sequencing used PBMCs, mostly from graft donor cells, obtained 360 days after TCRalphabeta/CD19-depleted stem cell transplant. The sequence came from a boy under three years old who had a stem cell transplant for SCID, so the T cells may come from the graft donor.

The CDR3 DNA is TGTGCCAGCAGTGATGGGACAGGGAATGAGCAGTTCTTC. Translated: CASSDGTGNEQFF. J is TRBJ2-1 and V is TRBV2, with 9 bases identical to TRBD1. The CDR3 runs to 13 residues. Per the germline V gene, CDR1 is SNHLY and CDR2 is FYNNEI. The V segment lost 3 bases and the J segment 7 bases; nucleotides outside the gene matches: 1.